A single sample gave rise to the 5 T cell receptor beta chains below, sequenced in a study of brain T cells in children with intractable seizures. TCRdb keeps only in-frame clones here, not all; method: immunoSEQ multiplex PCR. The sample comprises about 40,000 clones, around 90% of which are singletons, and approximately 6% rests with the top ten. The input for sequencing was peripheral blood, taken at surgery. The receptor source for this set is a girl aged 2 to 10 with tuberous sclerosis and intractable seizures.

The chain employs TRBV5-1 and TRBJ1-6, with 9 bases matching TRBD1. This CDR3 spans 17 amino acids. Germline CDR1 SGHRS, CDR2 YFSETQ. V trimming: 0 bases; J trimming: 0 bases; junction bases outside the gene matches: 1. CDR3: CASSLEGQGSYNSPLHF. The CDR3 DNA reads TGCGCCAGCAGCTTGGAGGGACAGGGCTCCTATAATTCACCCCTCCACTTT.

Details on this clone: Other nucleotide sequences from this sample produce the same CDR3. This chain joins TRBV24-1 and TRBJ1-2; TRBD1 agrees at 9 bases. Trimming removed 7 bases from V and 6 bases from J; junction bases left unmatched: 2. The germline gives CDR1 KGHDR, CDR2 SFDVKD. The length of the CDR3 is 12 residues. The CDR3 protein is CATSDRGDGYTF. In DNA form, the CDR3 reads TGTGCCACCAGCGACAGGGGGGATGGCTACACCTTC.

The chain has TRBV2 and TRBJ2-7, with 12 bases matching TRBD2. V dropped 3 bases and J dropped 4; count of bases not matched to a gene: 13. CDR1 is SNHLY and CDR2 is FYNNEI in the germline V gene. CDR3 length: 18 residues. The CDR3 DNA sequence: TGTGCCAGCAGTGACTCGACTAGCGGGGGACGATACGCATACGAGCAGTACTTC. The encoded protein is CASSDSTSGGRYAYEQYF.

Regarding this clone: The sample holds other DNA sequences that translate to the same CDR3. CDR3 DNA sequence: TGTGCCAGCAGCCCGGACAGGGTTAACTATGGCTACACCTTC. Encoded protein: CASSPDRVNYGYTF. This sequence joins TRBV6-5 and TRBJ1-2, with 8 bases matching TRBD1. V was pared by 6 bases and J by 1 base, with 4 bases of the junction left unmatched. From germline, CDR1 is MNHEY and CDR2 SVGAGI. The length of the CDR3 is 14 residues.

The CDR3 DNA reads as TGTGCCAGTAGTATTATCGGGACGCAAGCCGGCAATCAGCCCCAGCATTTT. It yields the protein CASSIIGTQAGNQPQHF. The rearrangement joins TRBV19 to TRBJ1-5; TRBD1 is a possible D gene (5 bases). CDR1 is LNHDA, CDR2 SQIVND, per germline (reference sequence). The CDR3 length is 17 residues. The V end lost 3 bases, the J end lost 2 bases, and 17 bases lay between the germline ends.